This note documents a single T cell receptor beta chain sequence. The antigen remains undetermined. The CDR3 covers 16 residues. V dropped 5 bases and J dropped 2 bases, with 16 bases sitting between them. Germline CDR1 is SEHNR and CDR2 is FQNEAQ (reference sequence). Repertoires were generated with immunoSEQ multiplex PCR, while TCRdb's copy carries only in-frame clones and drops some. The table has just over 80,000 clones, roughly 88% seen once. The data belong to a study of OX40 agonist ivuxolimab in advanced cancers. Overall study context: Dose-escalation patients suffered from hepatocellular carcinoma, melanoma, renal cell or head and neck cancer. The mean age was approximately 60 years, ranging from 23 to 79, with approximately 85% of participants male.

Regarding the study as a whole: Antigens targeted by the expanded peripheral T cells were not determined.

The receptor was isolated from an adult with an advanced solid tumor such as melanoma, head and neck, liver or kidney cancer. The chain carries TRBV7-9 and TRBJ1-5; D is unresolved. The sequencing used CD4+ or CD8+ T cells sorted from blood, collected in a trial of the OX40 agonist ivuxolimab. CDR3 DNA: TGTGCCAGCAGCCCCATGGGGAGAGATGGCAATCAGCCCCAGCATTTT. Its translation: CASSPMGRDGNQPQHF.